This record covers a single TCR beta chain. The data belong to a study of response to subunit inactivated influenza vaccine. MiXCR, run by TCRdb on the RT-PCR reads, gives a single entry per CDR3 protein. The sample lists approximately 680,000 distinct CDR3 sequences, more than 15% occurring once. CDR1 is LGHDT, CDR2 YNNKEL, per germline (reference sequence). This CDR3 contains 17 residues. V dropped 0 bases and J dropped 6 bases, with 21 bases sitting between them. Specimen: PBMCs from blood, collected approximately 12 days after vaccination. This receptor was taken from a man in his fifties or sixties who received an inactivated influenza vaccine. The chain links TRBV3-1 to TRBJ2-7; D remains unclear. The CDR3: CASSQDTQLSILGEQYF. For the CDR3, the DNA is TGTGCCAGCAGCCAAGATACCCAACTCTCTATCCTAGGCGAGCAGTACTTC.